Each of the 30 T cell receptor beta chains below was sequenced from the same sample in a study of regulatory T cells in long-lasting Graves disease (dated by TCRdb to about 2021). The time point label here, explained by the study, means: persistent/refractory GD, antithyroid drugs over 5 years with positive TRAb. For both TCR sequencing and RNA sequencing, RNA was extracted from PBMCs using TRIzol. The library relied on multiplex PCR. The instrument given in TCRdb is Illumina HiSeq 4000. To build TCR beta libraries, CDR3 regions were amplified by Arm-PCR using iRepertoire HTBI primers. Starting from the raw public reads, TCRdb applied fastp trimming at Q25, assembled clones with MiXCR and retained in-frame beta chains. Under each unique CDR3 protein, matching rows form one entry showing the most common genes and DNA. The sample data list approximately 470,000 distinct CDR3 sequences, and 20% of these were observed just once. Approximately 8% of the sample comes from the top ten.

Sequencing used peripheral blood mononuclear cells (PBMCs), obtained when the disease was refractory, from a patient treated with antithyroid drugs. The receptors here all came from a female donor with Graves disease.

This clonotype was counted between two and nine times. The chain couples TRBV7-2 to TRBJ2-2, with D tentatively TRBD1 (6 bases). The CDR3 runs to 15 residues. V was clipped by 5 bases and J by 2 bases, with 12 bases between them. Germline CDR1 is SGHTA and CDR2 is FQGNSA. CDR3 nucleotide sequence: TGTGCCAGCAGCCTGGGACACCTTAACACCGGGGAGCTGTTTTTT. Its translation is CASSLGHLNTGELFF. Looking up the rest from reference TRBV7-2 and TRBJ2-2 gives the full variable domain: GAGVSQSPSNKVTEKGKDVELRCDPISGHTALYWYRQSLGQGLEFLIYFQGNSAPDKSGLPSDRFSAERTGGSVSTLTIQRTQQEDSAVYLCASSLGHLNTGELFFGEGSRLTVL.

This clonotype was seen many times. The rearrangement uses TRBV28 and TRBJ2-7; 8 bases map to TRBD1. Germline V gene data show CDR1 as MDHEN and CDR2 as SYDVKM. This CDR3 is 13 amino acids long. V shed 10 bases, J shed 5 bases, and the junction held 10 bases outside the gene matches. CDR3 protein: CATTATGGNEQYF. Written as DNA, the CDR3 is TGTGCCACCACCGCTACAGGGGGTAACGAGCAGTACTTC.

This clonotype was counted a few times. As DNA, the CDR3 is TGTGCCACCAGTCCCATGGGTTCCGAGCAGTACTTC. Its protein is CATSPMGSEQYF. The chain uses TRBV15 and TRBJ2-7; D is unclear. The CDR3 is 12 amino acids. Deletions cut 6 bases from V and 6 bases from J, with 12 bases between. Germline V gene data show CDR1 as LNHNV and CDR2 as YYDKDF (reference sequence).

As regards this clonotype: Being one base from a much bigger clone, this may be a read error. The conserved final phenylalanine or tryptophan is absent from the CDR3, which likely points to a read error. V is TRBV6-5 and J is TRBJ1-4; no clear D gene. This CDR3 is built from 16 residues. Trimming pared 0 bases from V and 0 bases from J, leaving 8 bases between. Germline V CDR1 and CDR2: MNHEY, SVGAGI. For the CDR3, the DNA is TGTGCCAGCAGTTACTCCACAGTTACAACTAATGAAAAACTGTTTCTT. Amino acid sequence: CASSYSTVTTNEKLFL.

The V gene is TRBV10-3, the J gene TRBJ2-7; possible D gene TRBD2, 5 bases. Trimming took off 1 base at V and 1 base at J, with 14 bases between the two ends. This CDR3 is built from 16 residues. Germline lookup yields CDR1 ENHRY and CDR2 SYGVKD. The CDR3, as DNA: TGTGCCATCAGTGAGTTGGCGGGTCGACTTTCCTACGAGCAGTACTTC. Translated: CAISELAGRLSYEQYF.

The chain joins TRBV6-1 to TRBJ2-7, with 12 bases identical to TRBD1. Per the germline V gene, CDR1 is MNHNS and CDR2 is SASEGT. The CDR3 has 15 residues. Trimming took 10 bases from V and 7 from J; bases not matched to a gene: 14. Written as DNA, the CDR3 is TGTGCCACCACTCTCCCGGGACAGGGGGCGCGGGAGCAGTACTTC. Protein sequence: CATTLPGQGAREQYF.

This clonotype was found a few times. The CDR3 protein is CSVEAWEGEDQPQHF. The CDR3 nucleotides read TGCAGCGTTGAGGCCTGGGAAGGGGAAGATCAGCCCCAGCATTTT. The chain recombines TRBV29-1 with TRBJ1-5, with D tentatively TRBD1 (5 bases). The germline V gene has CDR1 SQVTM and CDR2 ANQGSEA. Trimming removed 3 bases at V and 5 bases at J, with 17 bases between. This CDR3 region has 15 residues.

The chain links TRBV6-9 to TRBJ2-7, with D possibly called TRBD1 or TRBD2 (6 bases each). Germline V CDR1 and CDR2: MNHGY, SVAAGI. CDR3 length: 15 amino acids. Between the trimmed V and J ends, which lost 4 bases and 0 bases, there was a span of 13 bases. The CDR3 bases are TGTGCCAGCAGTTCGCGGGACAACTCCTCCTACGAGCAGTACTTC. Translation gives CASSSRDNSSYEQYF.

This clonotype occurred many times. This CDR3 reads CASSLELAGAKNIQYF. In DNA, the CDR3 is TGTGCCAGCAGCCTGGAGTTGGCGGGGGCCAAAAACATTCAGTACTTC. This chain connects TRBV6-2 or TRBV6-3 to TRBJ2-4; maybe TRBD2 (6 bases). V was cut by 6 bases and J by 1 base, with 16 bases left in between. The CDR3 is 16 amino acids. Germline values: CDR1 MNHEY, CDR2 SVGEGT.

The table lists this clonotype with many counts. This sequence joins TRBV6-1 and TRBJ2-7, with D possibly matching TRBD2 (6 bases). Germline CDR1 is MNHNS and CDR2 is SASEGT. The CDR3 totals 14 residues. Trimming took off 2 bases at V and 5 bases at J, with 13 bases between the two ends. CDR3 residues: CASSERGIGNEQYF. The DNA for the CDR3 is TGTGCCAGCAGTGAACGGGGGATAGGCAACGAGCAGTACTTC.

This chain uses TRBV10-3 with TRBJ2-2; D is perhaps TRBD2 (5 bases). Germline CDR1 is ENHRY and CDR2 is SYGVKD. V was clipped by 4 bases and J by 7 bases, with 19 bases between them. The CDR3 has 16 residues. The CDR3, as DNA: TGTGCCATCAGTGTCTACCAATCCCGGGATATCGGGGAGCTGTTTTTT. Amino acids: CAISVYQSRDIGELFF.

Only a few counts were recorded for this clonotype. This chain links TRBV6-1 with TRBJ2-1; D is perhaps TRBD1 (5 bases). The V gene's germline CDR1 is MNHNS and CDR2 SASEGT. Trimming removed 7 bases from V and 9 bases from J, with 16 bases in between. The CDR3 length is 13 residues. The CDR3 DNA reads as TGTGCCAGCACCCCAGGGCCACAAGTTGAGCAGTTCTTC. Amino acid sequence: CASTPGPQVEQFF.

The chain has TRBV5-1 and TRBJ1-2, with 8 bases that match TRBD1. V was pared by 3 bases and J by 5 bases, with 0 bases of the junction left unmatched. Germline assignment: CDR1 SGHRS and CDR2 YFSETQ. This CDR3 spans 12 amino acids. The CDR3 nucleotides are TGCGCCAGCAGCTGGACAGGGTATGGCTACACCTTC. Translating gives CASSWTGYGYTF.

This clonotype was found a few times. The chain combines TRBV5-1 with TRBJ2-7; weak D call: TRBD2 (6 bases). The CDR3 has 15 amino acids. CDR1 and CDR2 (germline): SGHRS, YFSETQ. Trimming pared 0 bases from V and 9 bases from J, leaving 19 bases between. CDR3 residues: CASSLGWGTDYMQYF. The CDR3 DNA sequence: TGCGCCAGCAGCTTGGGCTGGGGGACTGATTACATGCAGTACTTC.

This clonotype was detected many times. CDR3 sequence reads: CASSVLGGQIYGYTF. CDR3 bases: TGTGCCAGCAGTGTCCTGGGGGGCCAAATCTATGGCTACACCTTC. The chain carries TRBV27 and TRBJ1-2; a possible D gene is TRBD1 (6 bases). Germline values: CDR1 MNHEY, CDR2 SMNVEV (reference sequence). There are 15 residues in the CDR3. Trimming took off 5 bases at V and 4 bases at J, with 17 bases between the two ends.

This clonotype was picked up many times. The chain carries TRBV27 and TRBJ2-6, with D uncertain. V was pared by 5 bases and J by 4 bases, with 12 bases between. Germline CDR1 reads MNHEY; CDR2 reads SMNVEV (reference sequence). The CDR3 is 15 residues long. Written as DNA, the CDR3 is TGTGCCAGCAGTCCAATGGTGAGAGGGGCCAACGTCCTGACTTTC. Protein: CASSPMVRGANVLTF.

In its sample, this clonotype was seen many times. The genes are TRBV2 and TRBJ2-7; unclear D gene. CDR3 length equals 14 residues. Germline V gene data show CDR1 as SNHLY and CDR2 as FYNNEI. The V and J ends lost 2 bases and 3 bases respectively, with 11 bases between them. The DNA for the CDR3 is TGTGCCAGCAGTGAATGGAAAGCCCTCTACGAGCAGTACTTC. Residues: CASSEWKALYEQYF.

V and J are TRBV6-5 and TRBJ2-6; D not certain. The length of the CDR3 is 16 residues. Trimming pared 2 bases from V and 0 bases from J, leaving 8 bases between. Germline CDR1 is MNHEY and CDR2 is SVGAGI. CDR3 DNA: TGTGCCAGCAGTTACATCCTGCTCTCTGGGGCCAACGTCCTGACTTTC. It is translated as CASSYILLSGANVLTF.

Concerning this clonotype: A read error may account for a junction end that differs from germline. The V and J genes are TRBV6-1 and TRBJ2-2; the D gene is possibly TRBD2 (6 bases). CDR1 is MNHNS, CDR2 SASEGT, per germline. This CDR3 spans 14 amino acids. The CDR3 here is CASSPGTYTGELVF. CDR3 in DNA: TGTGCCAGCAGCCCCGGGACTTACACCGGGGAGCTGGTTTTT.

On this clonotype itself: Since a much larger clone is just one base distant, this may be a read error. The CDR3 here is CASSFRQGVAFF. The CDR3 DNA reads as TGTGCCAGCAGTTTTAGGCAGGGGGTGGCTTTCTTT. This chain links TRBV12-3 or TRBV12-4 with TRBJ1-1, with 7 bases identical to TRBD1. V dropped 3 bases and J dropped 11; count of bases not matched to a gene: 6. The CDR3 has 12 amino acids.

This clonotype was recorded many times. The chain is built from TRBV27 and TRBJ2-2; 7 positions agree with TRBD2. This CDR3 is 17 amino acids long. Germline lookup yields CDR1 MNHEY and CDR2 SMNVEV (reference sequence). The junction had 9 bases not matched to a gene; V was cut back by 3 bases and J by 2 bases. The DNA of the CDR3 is TGTGCCAGCAGTTTCCTGCCCTTAGCGGGTAACACCGGGGAGCTGTTTTTT. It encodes CASSFLPLAGNTGELFF.

The CDR3 nucleotides are TGTGCCAGCAACCCTCGGGAGAGGGTGGCCACAGATACGCAGTATTTT. Protein: CASNPRERVATDTQYF. V usage is TRBV6-2 or TRBV6-3 and J usage is TRBJ2-3; a possible D gene is TRBD2 (6 bases). V was clipped by 7 bases and J by 2 bases, with 19 bases between them. There are 16 residues in the CDR3. Per the germline V gene, CDR1 is MNHEY and CDR2 is SVGEGT.

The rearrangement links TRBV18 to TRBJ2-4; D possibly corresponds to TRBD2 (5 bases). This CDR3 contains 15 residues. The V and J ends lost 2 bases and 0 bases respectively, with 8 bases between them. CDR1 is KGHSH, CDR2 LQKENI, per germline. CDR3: CASSPNSGAKNIQYF. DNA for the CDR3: TGTGCCAGCTCACCAAACAGCGGAGCCAAAAACATTCAGTACTTC.

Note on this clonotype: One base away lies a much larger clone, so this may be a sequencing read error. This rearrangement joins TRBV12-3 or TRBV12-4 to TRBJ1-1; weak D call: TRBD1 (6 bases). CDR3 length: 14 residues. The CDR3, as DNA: TGTGCCAGCACCTTAGGGGGGGGGAACACTGGAGCTTTCTTT. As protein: CASTLGGGNTGAFF.

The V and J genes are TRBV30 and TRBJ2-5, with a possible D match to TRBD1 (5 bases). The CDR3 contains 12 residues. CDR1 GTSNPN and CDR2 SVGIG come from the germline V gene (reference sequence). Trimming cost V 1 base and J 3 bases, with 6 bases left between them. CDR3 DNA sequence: TGTGCCTGGAGTGAACAGGAAGAGACCCAGTACTTC. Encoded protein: CAWSEQEETQYF.

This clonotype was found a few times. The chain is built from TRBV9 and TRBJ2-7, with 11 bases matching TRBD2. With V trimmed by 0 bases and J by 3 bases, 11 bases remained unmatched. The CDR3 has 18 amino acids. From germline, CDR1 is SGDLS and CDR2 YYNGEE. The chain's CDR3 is CASSVGLAGGPLNYEQYF. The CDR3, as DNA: TGTGCCAGCAGCGTAGGGCTAGCGGGAGGTCCCCTGAACTACGAGCAGTACTTC.

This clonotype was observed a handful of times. The CDR3 loop is CASRVGGYGTEAFF. In DNA, the CDR3 is TGTGCCAGCCGAGTTGGGGGTTACGGGACTGAAGCTTTCTTT. The gene calls are TRBV19 and TRBJ1-1; the D gene is possibly TRBD1 (5 bases). This CDR3 contains 14 residues. The germline CDR1 and CDR2 sequences are LNHDA and SQIVND (reference sequence). Trimming removed 9 bases from V and 5 bases from J, with 19 bases in between. The full variable domain, its missing parts supplied by reference TRBV19 and TRBJ1-1, is DGGITQSPKYLFRKEGQNVTLSCEQNLNHDAMYWYRQDPGQGLRLIYYSQIVNDFQKGDIAEGYSVSREKKESFPLTVTSAQKNPTAFYLCASRVGGYGTEAFFGQGTRLTVV.

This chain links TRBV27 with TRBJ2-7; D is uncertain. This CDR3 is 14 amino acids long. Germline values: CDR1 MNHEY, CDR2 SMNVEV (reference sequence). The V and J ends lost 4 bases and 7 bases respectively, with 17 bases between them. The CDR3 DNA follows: TGTGCCAGCAGTTCCACACCGGACGGTTATGAGCAGTACTTC. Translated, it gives CASSSTPDGYEQYF.

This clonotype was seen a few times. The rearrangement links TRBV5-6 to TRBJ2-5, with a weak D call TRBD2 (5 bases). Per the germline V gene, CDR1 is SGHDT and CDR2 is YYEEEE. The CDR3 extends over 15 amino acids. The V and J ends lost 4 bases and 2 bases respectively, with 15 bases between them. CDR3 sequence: CASSPRTEVQETQYF. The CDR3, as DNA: TGTGCCAGCAGCCCTCGGACGGAGGTACAAGAGACCCAGTACTTC.

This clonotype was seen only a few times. As DNA, the CDR3 is TGTGCCAGTAGTATTGGGCTAGCGGGAGTAATCGAGCAGTACTTC. As protein: CASSIGLAGVIEQYF. The chain uses TRBV19 and TRBJ2-7; 10 bases fit TRBD2. V lost 3 bases and J lost 6; bases outside the gene matches: 8. The CDR3 totals 15 residues. Germline values: CDR1 LNHDA, CDR2 SQIVND (reference sequence).